The 15 T cell receptor beta chains below were found in one sample sequenced in a study of blood T cell repertoires in COVID-19. Using immunoSEQ multiplex PCR, the repertoire was profiled, and TCRdb retains in-frame clones only, with some absent. Altogether 200,000 to 300,000 clones are present, 84% being singletons, with the ten largest covering around 2.4%. Sequencing was carried out using peripheral blood. The origin of the receptors is a man in his forties or fifties who had recovered from COVID-19.

The chain links TRBV11-3 to TRBJ2-6, with unresolved D. Between the trimmed V and J ends, which lost 3 bases and 0 bases, there was a span of 6 bases. The CDR3 covers 15 residues. From germline, CDR1 is SGHNT and CDR2 YENEEA. Here the CDR3 reads CASSFQNSGANVLTF. The CDR3 DNA reads as TGTGCCAGCAGCTTCCAAAACTCTGGGGCCAACGTCCTGACTTTC.

The J gene is TRBJ2-1, the V gene TRBV10-3, with 10 bases lining up with TRBD2. CDR3 length: 17 residues. Trimming at V came to 3 bases and at J to 2 bases, leaving 7 bases not matched to a gene. Germline V gene lookup returns CDR1 ENHRY and CDR2 SYGVKD. This CDR3 reads CAISDRDLAGAYNEQFF. The CDR3 region has the DNA TGTGCCATCAGTGACCGAGACCTAGCGGGAGCCTACAATGAGCAGTTCTTC.

The chain recombines TRBV3-1 (or the pseudogene TRBV3-2) with TRBJ1-1; 7 bases are a match to TRBD1. V lost 1 base, J lost 2 bases, and 4 bases stayed unmatched. CDR1 and CDR2 (germline): LGHDT, YNNKEL (reference sequence). This CDR3 is 15 amino acids long. DNA of the CDR3: TGTGCCAGCAGCCAAGGGTCAGGGGGAAACACTGAAGCTTTCTTT. Protein: CASSQGSGGNTEAFF.

The chain carries TRBV18 and TRBJ2-5; D may be TRBD1 (7 bases). Deletions cut 6 bases from V and 2 bases from J, with 13 bases between. The CDR3 consists of 14 residues. Per the germline V gene, CDR1 is KGHSH and CDR2 is LQKENI. CDR3 region: CASSAGQTQETQYF. CDR3 bases: TGTGCCAGCTCCGCGGGACAGACTCAAGAGACCCAGTACTTC.

This clone was counted once. The rearrangement links TRBV19 to TRBJ1-6; TRBD1 matches at 8 bases. Losses at the gene ends were 10 bases for V and 10 bases for J; bases not matched to a gene: 9. Germline V gives CDR1 LNHDA, CDR2 SQIVND (reference sequence). CDR3 length equals 13 residues. CDR3 protein: CATRSGGRSPLHF. In DNA, the CDR3 is TGTGCCACCAGATCAGGGGGCAGATCACCCCTCCACTTT. Looking up the rest from reference TRBV19 and TRBJ1-6 gives the full variable domain: DGGITQSPKYLFRKEGQNVTLSCEQNLNHDAMYWYRQDPGQGLRLIYYSQIVNDFQKGDIAEGYSVSREKKESFPLTVTSAQKNPTAFYLCATRSGGRSPLHFGNGTRLTVT.

The V gene is TRBV5-6, the J gene TRBJ2-7, with 8 bases lining up with TRBD1. Trimming took 4 bases from V and 0 from J; bases not matched to a gene: 3. CDR3 length: 14 amino acids. Germline CDR1 reads SGHDT; CDR2 reads YYEEEE. The DNA of the CDR3 is TGTGCCAGCAGCAGGACAGGGTTCTCCTACGAGCAGTACTTC. This encodes CASSRTGFSYEQYF.

V is TRBV3-1 (or the pseudogene TRBV3-2) and J is TRBJ1-2; 9 bases fit TRBD1. The CDR3 runs 14 residues. V lost 4 bases and J lost 7; bases outside the gene matches: 7. CDR1 and CDR2 from the germline V gene are LGHDT and YNNKEL (reference sequence). CDR3 amino acids: CASSPLQGARGYTF. In nucleotides, the CDR3 is TGTGCCAGCAGCCCCCTACAGGGGGCCCGTGGCTACACCTTC.

The chain has TRBV6-5 and TRBJ1-3, with D hard to call. The germline V and J ends were trimmed by 1 base and 6 bases, with 16 bases remaining between them. Germline V gene data show CDR1 as MNHEY and CDR2 as SVGAGI. This CDR3 region has 16 residues. The CDR3 reads CASSYYDGKRENTIYF. The CDR3 nucleotides are TGTGCCAGCAGTTACTATGACGGCAAGCGGGAAAACACCATATATTTT.

V is TRBV6-5 and J is TRBJ1-1; 7 positions agree with TRBD1. This CDR3 is built from 15 residues. The germline V gene has CDR1 MNHEY and CDR2 SVGAGI. The trim removed 1 base at V and 5 bases at J, leaving 7 bases unmatched. CDR3 in amino acids: CASSYYQGVSTEAFF. CDR3 DNA sequence: TGTGCCAGCAGTTACTATCAGGGGGTCTCAACTGAAGCTTTCTTT.

This rearrangement joins TRBV29-1 to TRBJ1-1, with D unresolved. The V end lost 3 bases, the J end lost 8 bases, and 13 bases lay between the germline ends. CDR1 and CDR2 from the germline V gene are SQVTM and ANQGSEA. The CDR3 spans 12 residues. The CDR3 spells CSVDSFSSEAFF. Written as DNA, the CDR3 is TGCAGCGTTGACTCCTTTAGCTCCGAAGCTTTCTTT.

The rearrangement links TRBV30 to TRBJ2-5; 10 nucleotides match TRBD1. The trim removed 0 bases at V and 3 bases at J, leaving 10 bases unmatched. There are 17 residues in the CDR3. Germline V gene data show CDR1 as GTSNPN and CDR2 as SVGIG (reference sequence). The CDR3 here is CAWSVPAPGTGEETQYF. CDR3 bases: TGTGCCTGGAGTGTTCCCGCCCCCGGGACAGGGGAAGAGACCCAGTACTTC.

The chain joins TRBV19 to TRBJ2-5; 11 bases line up with TRBD2. The trim removed 2 bases at V and 4 bases at J, leaving 0 bases unmatched. The CDR3 sequence is 14 residues long. Germline V gene data show CDR1 as LNHDA and CDR2 as SQIVND (reference sequence). CDR3 sequence (DNA): TGTGCCAGTAGTATAACTAGCGGGAGAGAGACCCAGTACTTC. Protein product: CASSITSGRETQYF.

V and J are TRBV3-1 (or the pseudogene TRBV3-2) and TRBJ2-7; unclear D gene. From germline, CDR1 is LGHDT and CDR2 YNNKEL (reference sequence). There are 14 residues in the CDR3. V was trimmed by 5 bases and J by 0 bases, leaving 11 bases between them. DNA of the CDR3: TGTGCCAGCAGCGGCTTCTGGGCCTCCTACGAGCAGTACTTC. Amino acid sequence: CASSGFWASYEQYF.

This chain links TRBV30 with TRBJ1-6, with TRBD1 identical over 10 bases. CDR3 length: 14 amino acids. Germline trimming cut 3 bases from V and 8 bases from J; bases unmatched to any gene: 4. Germline CDR1 GTSNPN, CDR2 SVGIG (reference sequence). The CDR3 loop reads CAWSTGTGDSPLHF. CDR3 bases: TGTGCCTGGAGCACCGGGACAGGGGATTCACCCCTCCACTTT.

This chain links TRBV7-2 with TRBJ2-3, with TRBD2 matching over 13 bases. This CDR3 region has 16 residues. V gave up 5 bases and J gave up 5 bases; unmatched junction bases: 7. Germline CDR1 reads SGHTA; CDR2 reads FQGNSA. CDR3 in DNA: TGTGCCAGCAGCCAAGGGACTAGCGGGGTGAAAGATACGCAGTATTTT. It is translated as CASSQGTSGVKDTQYF.